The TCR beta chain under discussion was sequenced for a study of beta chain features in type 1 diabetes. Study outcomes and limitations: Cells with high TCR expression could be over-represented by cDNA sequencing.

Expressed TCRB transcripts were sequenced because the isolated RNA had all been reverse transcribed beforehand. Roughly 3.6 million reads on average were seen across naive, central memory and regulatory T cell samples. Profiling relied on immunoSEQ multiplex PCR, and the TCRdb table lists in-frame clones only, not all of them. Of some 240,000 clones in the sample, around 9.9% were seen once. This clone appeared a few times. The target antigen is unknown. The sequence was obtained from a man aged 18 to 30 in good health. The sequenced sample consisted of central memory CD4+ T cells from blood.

The CDR3 nucleotides are TGTGCCAGCAGCGTGGGGTTCGACTACGAGCAGTACTTC. Translating gives CASSVGFDYEQYF. V is TRBV9 and J is TRBJ2-7; D is uncertain. This CDR3 region has 13 residues. V was cut by 2 bases and J by 3 bases, with 9 bases left in between. Germline CDR1 SGDLS, CDR2 YYNGEE.